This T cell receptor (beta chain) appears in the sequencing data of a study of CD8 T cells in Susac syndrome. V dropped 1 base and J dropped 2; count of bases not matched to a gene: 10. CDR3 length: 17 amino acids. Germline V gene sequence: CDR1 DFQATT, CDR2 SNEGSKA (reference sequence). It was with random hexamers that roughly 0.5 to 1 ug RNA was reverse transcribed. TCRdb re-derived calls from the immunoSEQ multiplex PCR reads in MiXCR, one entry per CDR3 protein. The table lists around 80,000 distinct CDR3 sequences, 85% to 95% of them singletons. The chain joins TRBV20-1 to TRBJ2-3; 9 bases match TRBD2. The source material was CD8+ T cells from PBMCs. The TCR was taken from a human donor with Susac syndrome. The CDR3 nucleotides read TGCAGTGCTAGAGTCGATGCGCGGGGGGGCCCCACAGATACGCAGTATTTT. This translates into CSARVDARGGPTDTQYF.